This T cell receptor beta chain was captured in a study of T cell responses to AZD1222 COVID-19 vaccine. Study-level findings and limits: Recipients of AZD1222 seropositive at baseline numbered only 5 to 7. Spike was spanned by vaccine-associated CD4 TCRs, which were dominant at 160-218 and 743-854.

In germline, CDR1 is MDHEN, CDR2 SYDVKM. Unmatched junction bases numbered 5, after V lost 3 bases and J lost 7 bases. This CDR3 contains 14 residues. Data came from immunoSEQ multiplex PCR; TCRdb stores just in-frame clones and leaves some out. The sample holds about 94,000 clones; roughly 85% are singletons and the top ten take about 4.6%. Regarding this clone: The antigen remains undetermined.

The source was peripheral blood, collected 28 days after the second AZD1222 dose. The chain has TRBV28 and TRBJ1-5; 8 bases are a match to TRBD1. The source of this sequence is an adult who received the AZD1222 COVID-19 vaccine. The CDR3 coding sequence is TGTGCCAGCAGTTTTAAGACAGGGGCCCAGCCCCAGCATTTT. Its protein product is CASSFKTGAQPQHF.